The 27 T cell receptor beta chains below come from one sample, sequenced in a study of shared clonotypes between healthy human individuals. Only in-frame clones appear in the TCRdb table, and some are missing; sequencing was by immunoSEQ multiplex PCR. The sample includes 1.4 million to 1.5 million clones, around 97% of them seen just once. Sequenced: naive CD4+ T cells sorted from blood. Indicated subset: CD45RA+ positively selected. All receptors come from a man aged 30 to 45 in good health.

This chain links TRBV6-5 with TRBJ2-7; TRBD1 matches 9 bases. CDR1 and CDR2 from the germline V gene are MNHEY and SVGAGI. The CDR3 sequence is 15 residues long. The junction had 9 bases not matched to a gene; V was cut back by 6 bases and J by 3 bases. The CDR3 nucleotides are TGTGCCAGCAGAGCAGGACAGGGGCCCCTCTACGAGCAGTACTTC. It is translated as CASRAGQGPLYEQYF.

The gene calls are TRBV5-8 and TRBJ2-5, with TRBD1 identical over 12 bases. The CDR3 is 14 residues long. Trimming at V came to 4 bases and at J to 5 bases, leaving 3 bases not matched to a gene. Germline assignment: CDR1 SGHTS and CDR2 YDEGEE. The CDR3 here is CASSPGQGAETQYF. The DNA of the CDR3 is TGTGCCAGCAGCCCGGGACAGGGGGCTGAGACCCAGTACTTC. The full variable domain, completed using reference TRBV5-8 and TRBJ2-5, is EAGVTQSPTHLIKTRGQQATLRCSPISGHTSVYWYQQALGLGLQFLLWYDEGEERNRGNFPPRFSGRQFPNYSSELNVNALELEDSALYLCASSPGQGAETQYFGPGTRLLVL.

The chain recombines TRBV6-5 with TRBJ1-2; possible D gene TRBD1, 6 bases. V was cut by 4 bases and J by 4 bases, with 19 bases left in between. Germline CDR1 reads MNHEY; CDR2 reads SVGAGI. CDR3 length equals 16 residues. The CDR3 DNA is TGTGCCAGCAGTTCGTCGGACAGCCACCCTTCCTATGGCTACACCTTC. This codes for CASSSSDSHPSYGYTF.

The chain is built from TRBV18 and TRBJ2-7; weak D call: TRBD2 (7 bases). This CDR3 is 15 amino acids long. Trimming shortened V by 2 bases and J by 2 bases, and 13 bases separated the two germline ends. The V gene's germline CDR1 is KGHSH and CDR2 LQKENI. The CDR3 region has the DNA TGTGCCAGCTCACCAATCGGGGGGCAAGCCTACGAGCAGTACTTC. Protein: CASSPIGGQAYEQYF.

This chain joins TRBV10-2 and TRBJ1-1; D not resolved. The length of the CDR3 is 12 residues. Germline V gene lookup returns CDR1 WSHSY and CDR2 SAAADI. Trimming removed 4 bases from V and 7 bases from J, with 10 bases in between. CDR3 bases: TGCGCCAGCAGTGTTGGAGGGATTGAAGCTTTCTTT. Its protein product is CASSVGGIEAFF.

This chain's CDR3 is CAWSAAAGQPQHF. In DNA, the CDR3 is TGTGCCTGGAGTGCGGCGGCCGGGCAGCCCCAGCATTTT. V gene TRBV30 combines with J gene TRBJ1-5; D not certain. The CDR3 runs 13 residues. V gave up 1 base and J gave up 7 bases, with 11 bases separating them. Per the germline V gene, CDR1 is GTSNPN and CDR2 is SVGIG (reference sequence).

This chain joins TRBV9 and TRBJ2-2; D is unclear. Germline values: CDR1 SGDLS, CDR2 YYNGEE. This CDR3 is built from 14 residues. V was trimmed by 0 bases and J by 6 bases, leaving 9 bases between them. CDR3 protein: CASSVVGRSGELFF. In nucleotides, the CDR3 is TGTGCCAGCAGCGTAGTGGGAAGATCCGGGGAGCTGTTTTTT.

The V and J genes are TRBV30 and TRBJ2-2; TRBD1 matches at 11 bases. Per the germline V gene, CDR1 is GTSNPN and CDR2 is SVGIG (reference sequence). The CDR3 has 16 amino acids. With 5 bases clipped from V and 1 base from J, the junction kept 6 bases outside the gene matches. Written as DNA, the CDR3 is TGTGCCTGGTCAGGACAGGGGGCGCGGAACACCGGGGAGCTGTTTTTT. Translating it yields CAWSGQGARNTGELFF.

The rearrangement links TRBV4-2 to TRBJ2-1; D gene ambiguous. CDR1 LGHNA and CDR2 YNFKEQ come from the germline V gene. The CDR3 is made up of 15 amino acids. V lost 4 bases, J lost 4 bases, and 14 bases lay in between. DNA of the CDR3: TGTGCCAGCAGCCCCCCCCGGACCCCTTACAATGAGCAGTTCTTC. The encoded protein is CASSPPRTPYNEQFF.

V gene TRBV28 combines with J gene TRBJ2-7, with 11 bases matching TRBD2. The CDR3 is made up of 12 amino acids. Trimming at V came to 8 bases and at J to 6 bases, leaving 3 bases not matched to a gene. Germline assignment: CDR1 MDHEN and CDR2 SYDVKM. The CDR3, as DNA: TGTGCCAGCGGGACTAGCGGCCGCGAGCAGTACTTC. This translates into CASGTSGREQYF. Using reference TRBV28 and TRBJ2-7 for the parts outside the CDR3, the full variable domain is DVKVTQSSRYLVKRTGEKVFLECVQDMDHENMFWYRQDPGLGLRLIYFSYDVKMKEKGDIPEGYSVSREKKERFSLILESASTNQTSMYLCASGTSGREQYFGPGTRLTVT.

The rearrangement uses TRBV28 and TRBJ2-2, with D possibly being TRBD2 (6 bases). Trimming removed 3 bases from V and 7 bases from J, with 15 bases in between. The CDR3 length is 15 residues. CDR1 and CDR2 (germline): MDHEN, SYDVKM. The CDR3 protein is CASSLRQGGGGELFF. As DNA, the CDR3 is TGTGCCAGCAGTTTGAGGCAGGGAGGTGGCGGGGAGCTGTTTTTT.

This sequence joins TRBV4-3 and TRBJ1-3, with D unresolved. CDR3 size: 17 residues. V lost 3 bases to trimming and J lost 0 bases, with 15 bases between them. Germline V gene lookup returns CDR1 LGHNA and CDR2 YSLEER. CDR3 region: CASSQAGYPISGNTIYF. The CDR3 nucleotides read TGCGCCAGCAGCCAGGCGGGGTATCCAATCTCTGGAAACACCATATATTTT.

Concerning this clone: An end of the junction does not agree with germline; a read error may underlie this. The chain joins TRBV6-4 to TRBJ2-1; 8 bases line up with TRBD2. The CDR3 is 14 residues long. CDR1 is MRHNA and CDR2 is SNTAGT in the germline V gene. Here the CDR3 reads CARAMSGSLPVGVF. The CDR3 bases are TGTGCCAGAGCAATGAGCGGGAGTCTCCCTGTTGGAGTCTTC.

The rearrangement links TRBV4-2 to TRBJ1-2; 8 bases map to TRBD1. This CDR3 has 16 amino acids. Losses at the gene ends were 0 bases for V and 6 bases for J; bases not matched to a gene: 9. Germline values: CDR1 LGHNA, CDR2 YNFKEQ. CDR3 nucleotide sequence: TGTGCCAGCAGCCAAGATCGAGGACAGGGTTGGAATGGCTACACCTTC. This sequence encodes CASSQDRGQGWNGYTF.

A single count supports this clone. This rearrangement joins TRBV7-9 to TRBJ2-5; the D is unclear. The V end lost 3 bases, the J end lost 5 bases, and 10 bases lay between the germline ends. The germline CDR1 and CDR2 sequences are SEHNR and FQNEAQ (reference sequence). CDR3 size: 13 residues. The CDR3 sequence: CASSFGILETQYF. CDR3 bases: TGTGCCAGCAGCTTTGGTATTCTGGAGACCCAGTACTTC.

The genes are TRBV7-9 and TRBJ2-7, with 7 nucleotides matching TRBD1. Germline V lookup: CDR1 SEHNR, CDR2 FQNEAQ (reference sequence). The CDR3 covers 14 residues. V gave up 9 bases and J gave up 3 bases; unmatched junction bases: 11. CDR3 DNA sequence: TGTGCCAGTCAAAGGGGGACAGCTCTCTACGAGCAGTACTTC. Protein: CASQRGTALYEQYF.

Details on this clone: Other DNA sequences within the sample encode an identical CDR3. This chain joins TRBV29-1 and TRBJ2-5; perhaps TRBD1 as D (6 bases). Germline assignment: CDR1 SQVTM and CDR2 ANQGSEA. The V gene lost 1 base and the J gene lost 5 bases, with 11 bases spanning the gap. The CDR3 has 13 amino acids. CDR3 in amino acids: CSVEGGRGETQYF. CDR3 DNA sequence: TGCAGCGTTGAAGGGGGGCGCGGGGAGACCCAGTACTTC.

In this sample, this clone turned up many times. The chain recombines TRBV19 with TRBJ2-4, with a weak D call TRBD1 (6 bases). This CDR3 is built from 12 residues. CDR1 is LNHDA, CDR2 SQIVND, per germline (reference sequence). The germline V and J ends were trimmed by 5 bases and 7 bases, with 9 bases remaining between them. The CDR3 loop is CASSADRNIQYF. The CDR3 nucleotides are TGTGCCAGTAGTGCCGACAGGAACATTCAGTACTTC.

The rearrangement links TRBV27 to TRBJ2-7; maybe TRBD2 (6 bases). V was cut by 4 bases and J by 5 bases, with 15 bases left in between. Germline V gives CDR1 MNHEY, CDR2 SMNVEV (reference sequence). The CDR3 is made up of 14 amino acids. CDR3 DNA: TGTGCCAGCAGTTCCGCCCAGACTAGGAACGAGCAGTACTTC. This sequence encodes CASSSAQTRNEQYF.

This clone has a single count. The chain employs TRBV5-6 and TRBJ2-7; D is unresolved. Between the trimmed V and J ends, which lost 5 bases and 7 bases, there was a span of 13 bases. The CDR3 totals 12 residues. CDR1 SGHDT and CDR2 YYEEEE come from the germline V gene. CDR3 protein: CASSKPPREQYF. The CDR3 DNA is TGTGCCAGCAGTAAGCCCCCGCGTGAGCAGTACTTC.

A remark on this clone: Distinct nucleotide sequences in the sample also encode this CDR3. This chain connects TRBV5-5 to TRBJ2-7; D unclear. The CDR3 is made up of 13 amino acids. Trimming took 2 bases from V and 1 from J, leaving 7 bases between them. The V gene's germline CDR1 is SGHKS and CDR2 YYEKEE (reference sequence). The CDR3 coding sequence is TGTGCCAGCAGCTTAGGAGTGTCCTACGAGCAGTACTTC. Translated, it gives CASSLGVSYEQYF.

The chain couples TRBV5-1 to TRBJ2-7; tentatively, D is TRBD2 (5 bases). The germline CDR1 and CDR2 sequences are SGHRS and YFSETQ. V lost 0 bases, J lost 0 bases, and 16 bases lay in between. The CDR3 length is 17 residues. In nucleotides, the CDR3 is TGCGCCAGCAGCTTGGAGGTCCGGACGGGAATCTCCTACGAGCAGTACTTC. Its translation: CASSLEVRTGISYEQYF.

This clone was observed once. V usage is TRBV7-2 and J usage is TRBJ2-5; D is possibly TRBD2 (6 bases). This CDR3 spans 12 amino acids. V lost 6 bases, J lost 5 bases, and 10 bases lay in between. Germline V gives CDR1 SGHTA, CDR2 FQGNSA. CDR3 in amino acids: CASSPSGETQYF. CDR3 nucleotide sequence: TGTGCCAGCAGTCCCAGCGGGGAGACCCAGTACTTC.

The V call is TRBV7-8, the J call TRBJ2-2; D not certain. Germline assignment: CDR1 SGHVS and CDR2 FQNEAQ. The ends were cut back, 2 bases at V and 6 bases at J, with 10 bases in the middle. This CDR3 spans 14 amino acids. CDR3 nucleotide sequence: TGTGCCAGCAGCTTAATCCGGTACGCCGGGGAGCTGTTTTTT. Translated: CASSLIRYAGELFF.

The CDR3 bases are TGTGCCAGCAGCCTATCTGGAAACACCATATATTTT. Residues: CASSLSGNTIYF. The chain employs TRBV6-1 and TRBJ1-3; D is undetermined. The CDR3 totals 12 residues. The V end was cut by 6 bases, the J end by 1 base, with 4 bases between. From germline, CDR1 is MNHNS and CDR2 SASEGT.

This clone was seen a single time. This sample also contains other DNA sequences that code for the same CDR3. The rearrangement uses TRBV5-1 and TRBJ1-1; D not certain. Germline CDR1 reads SGHRS; CDR2 reads YFSETQ. The CDR3 is 14 residues long. V lost 0 bases, J lost 1 base, and 7 bases lay in between. CDR3 bases: TGCGCCAGCAGCTTGGACTCCGCGAACACTGAAGCTTTCTTT. Its translation is CASSLDSANTEAFF.

The V and J genes are TRBV30 and TRBJ2-7, with 11 bases that match TRBD2. Germline assignment: CDR1 GTSNPN and CDR2 SVGIG (reference sequence). The ends lost 3 bases at V and 6 bases at J; junction bases unmatched: 4. CDR3 length equals 13 residues. The CDR3 DNA sequence: TGTGCCTGGAGGGGGCTAGCGGGAGGCGAGCAGTACTTC. This codes for CAWRGLAGGEQYF. Filled out from reference TRBV30 and TRBJ2-7, the complete variable domain reads SQTIHQWPATLVQPVGSPLSLECTVEGTSNPNLYWYRQAAGRGLQLLFYSVGIGQISSEVPQNLSASRPQDRQFILSSKKLLLSDSGFYLCAWRGLAGGEQYFGPGTRLTVT.